This T cell receptor beta chain is from a study of T cells after yellow fever vaccination. Study context: Preparation used SMART-Seq v4 Ultra Low Input for the low-cell-number fractions.

By 5'RACE template switching, TCR cDNA was produced, with a universal primer site and UMIs added in the process. TCRdb analysed the 5' RACE reads with MiXCR anew, one entry per CDR3 protein. The sample has around 100,000 distinct CDR3 sequences; around 8.6% are singletons. Germline CDR1 reads ENHRY; CDR2 reads SYGVKD. The CDR3 is 17 amino acids. J lost 5 bases, V lost 2 bases, and 13 bases had no gene match. Sequencing was performed on CD8+ T cells sorted from PBMCs, taken 45 days after the yellow fever booster vaccination. The chain is built from TRBV10-3 and TRBJ2-3; 7 positions match TRBD1. The clonotype originates from a man in his thirties or forties who received the YFV17D yellow fever vaccine. CDR3 in amino acids: CAISEGQVGGLGDTQYF. As DNA, the CDR3 is TGTGCCATCAGTGAGGGACAGGTCGGCGGGCTAGGAGATACGCAGTATTTT.